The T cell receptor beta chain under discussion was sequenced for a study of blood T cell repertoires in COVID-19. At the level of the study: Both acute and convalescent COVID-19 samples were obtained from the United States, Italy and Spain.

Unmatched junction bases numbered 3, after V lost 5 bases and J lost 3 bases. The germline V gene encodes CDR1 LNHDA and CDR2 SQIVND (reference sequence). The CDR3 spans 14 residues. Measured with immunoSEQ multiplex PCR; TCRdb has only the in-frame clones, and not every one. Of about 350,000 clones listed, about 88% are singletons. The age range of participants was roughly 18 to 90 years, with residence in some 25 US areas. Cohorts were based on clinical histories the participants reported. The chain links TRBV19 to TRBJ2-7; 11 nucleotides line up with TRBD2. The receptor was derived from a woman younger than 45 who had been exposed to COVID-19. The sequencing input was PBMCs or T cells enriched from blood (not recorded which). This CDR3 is CASSGLAGHYEQYF. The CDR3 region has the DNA TGTGCCAGTAGTGGACTAGCGGGCCACTACGAGCAGTACTTC.